These 12 T cell receptor beta chains share one sample of origin, sequenced in a study of blood T cell repertoires in COVID-19. Sequencing was performed with immunoSEQ multiplex PCR; in TCRdb, only in-frame clones are kept and a portion is missing. Of 110,000 to 150,000 clones detected, roughly 82% appear once; the ten largest clones hold 10%. The sequencing sample was made of peripheral blood. The receptors originated from a man between 60 and 75 years old with active or convalescent COVID-19.

This clone was seen a few times. The rearrangement links TRBV18 to TRBJ1-4; possible D gene TRBD1, 6 bases. The V end lost 5 bases, the J end lost 0 bases, and 13 bases lay between the germline ends. From germline, CDR1 is KGHSH and CDR2 LQKENI. The CDR3 is 16 residues long. The CDR3 region is CASSTRRQATNEKLFF. CDR3 coding DNA: TGTGCCAGCTCAACTCGACGACAGGCAACTAATGAAAAACTGTTTTTT.

V and J are TRBV11-3 and TRBJ1-3, with D unclear. The CDR3 is 14 amino acids. The V gene lost 6 bases and the J gene lost 4 bases, with 13 bases spanning the gap. CDR1 and CDR2 from the germline V gene are SGHNT and YENEEA. The CDR3 sequence is CASRESLGGNTIYF. Here the CDR3 DNA reads TGTGCCAGCAGGGAATCACTCGGGGGAAACACCATATATTTT.

This clone showed up just once. V gene TRBV30 combines with J gene TRBJ2-3; D may be TRBD2 (5 bases). Trimming cost V 0 bases and J 4 bases, with 17 bases left between them. This CDR3 has 16 amino acids. Germline CDR1 reads GTSNPN; CDR2 reads SVGIG (reference sequence). This CDR3 reads CAWSVLGSPGSDTQYF. The CDR3 bases are TGTGCCTGGAGTGTACTAGGGAGCCCGGGCTCAGATACGCAGTATTTT.

V gene TRBV7-2 combines with J gene TRBJ1-5, with D perhaps TRBD1 (5 bases). Trimming cost V 5 bases and J 4 bases, with 18 bases left between them. This CDR3 has 16 amino acids. Germline CDR1 and CDR2: SGHTA and FQGNSA. The CDR3: CASSPSITGGNQPQHF. DNA of the CDR3: TGTGCCAGCAGCCCCTCCATAACCGGGGGGAATCAGCCCCAGCATTTT.

This clone was observed a few times. The chain uses TRBV4-3 and TRBJ2-1; 9 bases are shared with TRBD1. The germline V gene has CDR1 LGHNA and CDR2 YSLEER. V was clipped by 6 bases and J by 2 bases; unmatched bases: 5. The CDR3 totals 15 residues. CDR3 in amino acids: CASRPGTGTYNEQFF. The CDR3 DNA reads TGCGCCAGCAGGCCCGGGACAGGGACCTACAATGAGCAGTTCTTC.

Only one count was recorded for this clone. J is TRBJ2-7 and V is TRBV6-2 or TRBV6-3; TRBD2 matches 10 bases. With V trimmed by 6 bases and J by 1 base, 9 bases remained unmatched. The V gene's germline CDR1 is MNHEY and CDR2 SVGEGT. There are 16 residues in the CDR3. The CDR3 DNA reads TGTGCCAGCAGCCTTACTAGCGGGAAAAGGTCCTACGAGCAGTACGTC. Its translation: CASSLTSGKRSYEQYV.

V gene TRBV7-6 combines with J gene TRBJ1-2; D gene uncertain. Trimming took 1 base from V and 3 from J, leaving 18 bases between them. The CDR3 has 17 amino acids. CDR1 is SGHVS and CDR2 is FNYEAQ in the germline V gene. DNA for the CDR3: TGTGCCAGCAGCTTAGTTGGGCCATCCGAGGGTGACTATGGCTACACCTTC. This gives the protein CASSLVGPSEGDYGYTF.

This chain joins TRBV7-2 and TRBJ2-1; perhaps TRBD2 as D (5 bases). Germline values: CDR1 SGHTA, CDR2 FQGNSA. The CDR3 totals 16 residues. With 3 bases removed from V and 2 bases from J, the gap between germline ends came to 14 bases. The CDR3 region has the DNA TGTGCCAGCAGCTTCCGGGATGGGGTGACCTACAATGAGCAGTTCTTC. It encodes CASSFRDGVTYNEQFF. Drawing the rest from reference TRBV7-2 and TRBJ2-1, the complete variable domain is GAGVSQSPSNKVTEKGKDVELRCDPISGHTALYWYRQSLGQGLEFLIYFQGNSAPDKSGLPSDRFSAERTGGSVSTLTIQRTQQEDSAVYLCASSFRDGVTYNEQFFGPGTRLTVL.

V gene TRBV30 combines with J gene TRBJ1-5; no reliable D call. The CDR3 length is 13 residues. The germline gives CDR1 GTSNPN, CDR2 SVGIG (reference sequence). V was cut by 2 bases and J by 3 bases, with 8 bases left in between. CDR3: CAWSYSDNQPQHF. CDR3 sequence (DNA): TGTGCCTGGAGTTATAGCGACAATCAGCCCCAGCATTTT.

The V call is TRBV24-1, the J call TRBJ2-3; 8 nucleotides line up with TRBD2. This CDR3 is built from 15 residues. Germline CDR1 KGHDR, CDR2 SFDVKD. With 5 bases clipped from V and 6 bases from J, the junction kept 9 bases outside the gene matches. CDR3 region: CATSVPAGAGDTQYF. For the CDR3, the DNA is TGTGCCACCAGTGTCCCAGCGGGAGCGGGGGATACGCAGTATTTT.

This clone was seen a handful of times. The chain combines TRBV7-2 with TRBJ2-1; 10 bases line up with TRBD2. Trimming took 1 base from V and 1 from J; bases not matched to a gene: 1. The CDR3 has 16 amino acids. Germline CDR1 SGHTA, CDR2 FQGNSA. CDR3 amino acids: CASSLGTSGSYNEQFF. The CDR3 nucleotides read TGTGCCAGCAGCTTAGGGACTAGCGGATCCTACAATGAGCAGTTCTTC.

The V call is TRBV6-5, the J call TRBJ2-1; the D gene is possibly TRBD2 (5 bases). Germline V CDR1 and CDR2: MNHEY, SVGAGI. The CDR3 loop spans 16 amino acids. The V end was cut by 2 bases, the J end by 5 bases, with 16 bases between. The CDR3 DNA follows: TGTGCCAGCAGTTACGTTGGTGCGGGTGGCGACAATGAGCAGTTCTTC. Translated: CASSYVGAGGDNEQFF.